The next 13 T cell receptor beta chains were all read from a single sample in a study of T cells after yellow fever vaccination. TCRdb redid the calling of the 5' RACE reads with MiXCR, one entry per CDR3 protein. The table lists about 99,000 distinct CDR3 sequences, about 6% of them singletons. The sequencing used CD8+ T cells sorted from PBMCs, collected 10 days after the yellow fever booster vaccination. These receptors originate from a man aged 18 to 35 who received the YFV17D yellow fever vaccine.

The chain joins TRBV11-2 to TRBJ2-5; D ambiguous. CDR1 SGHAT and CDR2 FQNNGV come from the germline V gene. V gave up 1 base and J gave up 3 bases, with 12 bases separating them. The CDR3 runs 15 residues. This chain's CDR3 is CASSLVWSGEETQYF. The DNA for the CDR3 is TGTGCCAGCAGCTTAGTCTGGTCAGGAGAAGAGACCCAGTACTTC.

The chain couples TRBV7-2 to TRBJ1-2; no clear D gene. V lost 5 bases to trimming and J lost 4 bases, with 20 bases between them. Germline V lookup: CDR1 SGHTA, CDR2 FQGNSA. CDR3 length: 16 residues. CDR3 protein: CASSLGPSDGTYGYTF. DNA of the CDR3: TGTGCCAGCAGCCTCGGACCCTCGGACGGAACCTATGGCTACACCTTC.

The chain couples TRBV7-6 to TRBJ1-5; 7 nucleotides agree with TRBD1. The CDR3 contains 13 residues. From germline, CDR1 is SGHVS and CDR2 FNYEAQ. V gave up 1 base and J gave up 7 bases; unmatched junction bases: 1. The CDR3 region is CASSLDRGQPQHF. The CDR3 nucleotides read TGTGCCAGCAGCTTAGACAGGGGACAGCCCCAGCATTTT. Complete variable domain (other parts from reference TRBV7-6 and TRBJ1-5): GAGVSQSPRYKVTKRGQDVALRCDPISGHVSLYWYRQALGQGPEFLTYFNYEAQQDKSGLPNDRFSAERPEGSISTLTIQRTEQRDSAMYRCASSLDRGQPQHFGDGTRLSIL.

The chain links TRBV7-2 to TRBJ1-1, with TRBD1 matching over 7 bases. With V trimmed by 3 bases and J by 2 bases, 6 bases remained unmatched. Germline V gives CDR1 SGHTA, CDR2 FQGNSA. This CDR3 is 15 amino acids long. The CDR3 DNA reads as TGTGCCAGCAGCTTGAGGACAGGATATAACACTGAAGCTTTCTTT. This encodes CASSLRTGYNTEAFF.

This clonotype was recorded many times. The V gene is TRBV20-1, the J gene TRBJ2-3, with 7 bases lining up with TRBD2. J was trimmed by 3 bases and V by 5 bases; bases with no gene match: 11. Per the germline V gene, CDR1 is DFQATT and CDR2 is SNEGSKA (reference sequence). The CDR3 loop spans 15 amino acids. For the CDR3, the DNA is TGCAGTGCTTATCTTGGGGGGGTTAGGACAGATACGCAGTATTTT. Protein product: CSAYLGGVRTDTQYF.

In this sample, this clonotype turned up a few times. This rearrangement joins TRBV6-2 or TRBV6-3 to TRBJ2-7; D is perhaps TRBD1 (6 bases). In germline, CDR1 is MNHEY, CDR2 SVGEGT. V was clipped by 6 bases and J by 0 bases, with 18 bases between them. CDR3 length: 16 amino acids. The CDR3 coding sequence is TGTGCCAGCAGGCGTATCCTGGACAGTAGCTCCTACGAGCAGTACTTC. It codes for CASRRILDSSSYEQYF.

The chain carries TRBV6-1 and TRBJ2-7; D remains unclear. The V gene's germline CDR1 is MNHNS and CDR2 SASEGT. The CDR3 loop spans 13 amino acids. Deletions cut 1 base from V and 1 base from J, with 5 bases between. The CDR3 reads CASSEGGSYEQYV. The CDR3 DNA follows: TGTGCCAGCAGTGAAGGGGGTTCCTACGAGCAGTACGTC.

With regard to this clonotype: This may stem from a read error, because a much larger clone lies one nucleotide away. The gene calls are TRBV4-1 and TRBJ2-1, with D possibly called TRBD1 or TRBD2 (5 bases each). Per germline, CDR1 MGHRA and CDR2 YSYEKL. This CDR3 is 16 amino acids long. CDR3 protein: CSSSQVWDVGSREQFF. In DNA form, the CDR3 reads TGCTCCAGCAGCCAAGTATGGGACGTTGGTTCTAGGGAGCAGTTCTTC.

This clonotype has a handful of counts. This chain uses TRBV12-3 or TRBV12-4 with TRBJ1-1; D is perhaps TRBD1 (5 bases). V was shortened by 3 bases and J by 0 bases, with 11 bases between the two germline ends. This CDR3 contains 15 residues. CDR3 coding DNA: TGTGCCAGCAGTTTTGGGACCGCTATGAACACTGAAGCTTTCTTT. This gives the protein CASSFGTAMNTEAFF.

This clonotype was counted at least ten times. The CDR3 reads CASSVEAGEQFF. In nucleotides, the CDR3 is TGTGCCAGCAGCGTAGAGGCAGGGGAGCAGTTCTTC. J is TRBJ2-1 and V is TRBV9, with D tentatively TRBD1 (5 bases). Trimming took 0 bases from V and 10 from J, leaving 8 bases between them. The CDR3 runs 12 residues. Germline assignment: CDR1 SGDLS and CDR2 YYNGEE.

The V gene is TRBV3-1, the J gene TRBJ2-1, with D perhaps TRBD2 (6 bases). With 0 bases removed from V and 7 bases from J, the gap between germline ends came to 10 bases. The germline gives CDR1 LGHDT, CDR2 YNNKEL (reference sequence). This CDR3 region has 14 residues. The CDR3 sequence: CASSQDTGRNEQFF. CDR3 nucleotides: TGTGCCAGCAGCCAAGATACGGGGAGGAATGAGCAGTTCTTC.

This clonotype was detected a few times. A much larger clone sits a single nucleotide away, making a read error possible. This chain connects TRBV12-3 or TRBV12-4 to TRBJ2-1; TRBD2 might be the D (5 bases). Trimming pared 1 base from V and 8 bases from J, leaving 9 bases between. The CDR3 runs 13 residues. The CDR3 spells CASSLVDGDEQFF. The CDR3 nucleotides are TGTGCCAGCAGTTTAGTCGACGGGGATGAGCAGTTCTTC.

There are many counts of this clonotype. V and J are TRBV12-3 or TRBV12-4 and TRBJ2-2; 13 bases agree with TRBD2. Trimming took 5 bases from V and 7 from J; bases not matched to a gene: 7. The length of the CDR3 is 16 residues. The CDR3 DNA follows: TGTGCCAGCAGTCCCACTAGCGGGGGGGCGGTCGGGGAGCTGTTTTTT. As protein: CASSPTSGGAVGELFF.